This TCR beta chain derives from a study of T cell repertoires in cytomegalovirus infection (dated by TCRdb to the late 2010s). Context from the whole study: Because public TCR beta signatures pointed to carriage of CMV infection together with the matching HLA type, the HLA type of each donor mattered for the analysis. Paper-wide results and their limitations: In both this cohort and an independent cohort of some 380 donors, the cumulative frequency of public TCR beta family members distinguished carriers of CMV infection plus the relevant HLA type. In the ex vivo response, HLA-C-restricted CMV-specific TCR beta clonotypes were dominant, and in two of eight donors the single most frequent clonotype came from this HLA-C-restricted group.

Taken from the germline V gene, the CDR1 and CDR2 loops are SGHTA and FQGNSA. There are 15 amino acids in the CDR3, from cysteine to phenylalanine inclusive. Here the CDR3 DNA is all that survives: 45 bases in frame from base 1. V sheds 1 base and J sheds 0 bases, leaving 7 bases between their ends. TCRdb lists the instrument as Illumina HiSeq 1500. TCRdb reanalyzed the raw reads on its own, using fastp at Q25 for trimming and MiXCR for clone calling, and kept in-frame beta chains. Here each entry gathers all rows of one CDR3 protein and keeps the most common genes and DNA. The sample includes 150,000 to 200,000 distinct CDR3 sequences, with 28% observed a single time. Together, the top ten hold approximately 30% of the sample. There are a few counts of this clonotype. Its antigen remains undetermined. The input lacks base qualities; no much larger clone sits a single base away.

The chain was built from TRBV7-2 and TRBJ1-5; the D gene is not confidently resolved. Sequenced input: PBMCs. The clonotype was recovered from a human donor in good health (CMV status not recorded). Some clones in this sample may be carry-over from other donors' samples. The DNA reads TGTGCCAGCAGCTTAGTGAGTGTTAGCAATCAGCCCCAGCATTTT. It specifies CASSLVSVSNQPQHF.